Sequencing of this T cell receptor (beta chain) was carried out in a study of blood T cell repertoires in COVID-19. Study as a whole: Researchers got acute and convalescent COVID-19 samples from the United States, Italy and Spain. PBMCs, B-cell-depleted T cells, or T cells provided the cDNA or gDNA that made up the material.

V shed 6 bases and J 3 bases; nucleotides not matched to a gene: 8. Germline assignment: CDR1 PRHDT and CDR2 FYEKMQ (reference sequence). This CDR3 comprises 15 residues. How the authors handled the data: It was from reference gene primer amplification that nucleated cell counts were estimated. Sequencing used immunoSEQ multiplex PCR; TCRdb keeps in-frame clones, though not all of them. The V and J calls and clone size are taken from that table; D and trimming were inferred from the DNA. The repertoire holds fewer than 200,000 clones, with about four fifths as singletons. This chain uses TRBV13 with TRBJ2-3, with TRBD2 matching 8 bases. Sequencing used peripheral blood. This sequence originates from a human donor in a cohort sampled during active COVID-19. The CDR3 DNA reads TGTGCCAGCAGTCACGGCGGGGGGTCGACAGATACGCAGTATTTT. It encodes CASSHGGGSTDTQYF.